The TCR beta chain described here comes from a study of T cell responses to AZD1222 COVID-19 vaccine. Trimming removed 5 bases from V and 0 bases from J; junction bases left unmatched: 5. Germline-derived CDR1 and CDR2 are SGHRS and YFSETQ. CDR3 size: 14 residues. Clones were sequenced by immunoSEQ multiplex PCR, and TCRdb holds only the in-frame ones, with some missing. The sample contains under 140,000 clones, 87% of which appear only once. This clone was detected only a few times. This specimen consisted of peripheral blood, obtained on day 0 of AZD1222 vaccination. The source is an adult in good health. The V and J genes are TRBV5-1 and TRBJ2-7; TRBD1 matches 7 bases. This CDR3 reads CASRGDSFSYEQYF. The CDR3 DNA is TGCGCCAGCAGGGGGGACAGTTTCTCCTACGAGCAGTACTTC.